Given below is one T cell receptor (beta chain) in context. This entry is derived from a study of T cell responses to AZD1222 COVID-19 vaccine. V gave up 1 base and J gave up 5 bases, with 14 bases separating them. Germline values: CDR1 SEHNR, CDR2 FQNEAQ (reference sequence). CDR3 length: 15 amino acids. Libraries were prepared by immunoSEQ multiplex PCR; TCRdb keeps only in-frame clonotypes and omits some of them. The repertoire holds about 99,000 clones, with 70% to 90% as singletons. The sequenced sample was peripheral blood, obtained on day 0 of AZD1222 vaccination. The TCR comes from an adult in good health. The J gene is TRBJ1-1, the V gene TRBV7-9, with D possibly being TRBD1 (5 bases). The CDR3 loop reads CASSLVRSGDTEAFF. CDR3 nucleotide sequence: TGTGCCAGCAGCTTAGTCCGTTCGGGGGATACTGAAGCTTTCTTT.